This T cell receptor beta chain was sequenced in a study of blood T cell repertoires in COVID-19. Assay used: immunoSEQ multiplex PCR; TCRdb lists only in-frame clones, some missing. The top ten clones hold 8.8% of a sample with under 300,000 clones, around nine tenths of them seen once. Trimming removed 4 bases from V and 3 bases from J; junction bases left unmatched: 7. The CDR3 is made up of 15 amino acids. CDR1 is MDHEN, CDR2 SYDVKM, per germline. Sequenced sample: PBMCs or T cells enriched from blood (not recorded which). This chain uses TRBV28 with TRBJ2-3; TRBD2 matches at 7 bases. The receptor comes from a man aged 35 to 55 who had recovered from COVID-19. In nucleotides, the CDR3 is TGTGCCAGCAGTTCCCCGGGACTACTAACAGATACGCAGTATTTT. This encodes CASSSPGLLTDTQYF. Full variable domain (missing parts from reference TRBV28 and TRBJ2-3): DVKVTQSSRYLVKRTGEKVFLECVQDMDHENMFWYRQDPGLGLRLIYFSYDVKMKEKGDIPEGYSVSREKKERFSLILESASTNQTSMYLCASSSPGLLTDTQYFGPGTRLTVL.